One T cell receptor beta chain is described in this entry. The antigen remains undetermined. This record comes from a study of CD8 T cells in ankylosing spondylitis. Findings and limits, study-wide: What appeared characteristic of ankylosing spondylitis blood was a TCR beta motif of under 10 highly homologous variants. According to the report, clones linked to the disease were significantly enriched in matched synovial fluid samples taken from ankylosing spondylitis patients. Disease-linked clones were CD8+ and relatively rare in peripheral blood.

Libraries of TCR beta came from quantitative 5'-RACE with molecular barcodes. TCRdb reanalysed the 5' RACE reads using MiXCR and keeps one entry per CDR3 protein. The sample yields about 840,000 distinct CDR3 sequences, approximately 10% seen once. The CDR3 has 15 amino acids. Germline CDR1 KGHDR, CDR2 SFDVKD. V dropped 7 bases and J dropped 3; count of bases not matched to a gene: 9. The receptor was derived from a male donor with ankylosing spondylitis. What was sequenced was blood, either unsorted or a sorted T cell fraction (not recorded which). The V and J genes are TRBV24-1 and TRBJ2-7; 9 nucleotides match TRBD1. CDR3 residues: CATSAAGTGRYEQYF. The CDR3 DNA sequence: TGTGCCACCAGCGCGGCCGGGACAGGGCGCTACGAGCAGTACTTC.